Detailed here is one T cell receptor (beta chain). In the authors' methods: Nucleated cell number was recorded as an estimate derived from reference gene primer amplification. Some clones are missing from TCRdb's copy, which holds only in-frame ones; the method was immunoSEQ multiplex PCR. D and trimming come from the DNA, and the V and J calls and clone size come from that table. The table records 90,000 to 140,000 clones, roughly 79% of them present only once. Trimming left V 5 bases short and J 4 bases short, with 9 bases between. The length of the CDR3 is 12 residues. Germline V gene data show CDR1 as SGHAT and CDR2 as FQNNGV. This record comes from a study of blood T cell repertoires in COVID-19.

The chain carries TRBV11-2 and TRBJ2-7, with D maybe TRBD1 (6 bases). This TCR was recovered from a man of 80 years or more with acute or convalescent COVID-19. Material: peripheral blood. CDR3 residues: CASSQQGYEQYF. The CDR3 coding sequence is TGTGCCAGCAGCCAACAGGGATACGAGCAGTACTTC.